The T cell receptor beta chain described here comes from a study of radiation and T cells in renal cell carcinoma. Study-wide results and limits: From baseline, blood top tumor clonotypes peaked at 2 weeks post-radiation.

The time point here: blood 2 weeks post-SBRT. Treatment denoted: 15 Gy SBRT to primary tumor, nephrectomy 4 weeks later. The patient's renal cell carcinoma had clear cell pathology. Regarding this clone: Its antigen is unidentified.

Using immunoSEQ multiplex PCR, the repertoire was profiled, and TCRdb retains in-frame clones only, with some absent. The data contain roughly 150,000 clones, about 87% of them seen just once; the ten biggest clones take up about an eighth. The sequence derives from a woman in her forties or fifties with renal cell carcinoma. The sequences come from blood, collected from a patient whose treatment included radiotherapy and nephrectomy.

CDR3 residues: CASSIGRVNPPLHF. In DNA form, the CDR3 reads TGTGCCAGTAGTATCGGTCGGGTGAATCCACCCCTCCACTTT. This rearrangement joins TRBV19 to TRBJ1-6; D remains ambiguous. The CDR3 runs to 14 residues. Trimming took 3 bases from V and 11 from J, leaving 14 bases between them. The V gene's germline CDR1 is LNHDA and CDR2 SQIVND (reference sequence). The whole variable domain, filled in from reference TRBV19 and TRBJ1-6, reads DGGITQSPKYLFRKEGQNVTLSCEQNLNHDAMYWYRQDPGQGLRLIYYSQIVNDFQKGDIAEGYSVSREKKESFPLTVTSAQKNPTAFYLCASSIGRVNPPLHFGNGTRLTVT.